The 30 T cell receptor beta chains presented below share a single source sample, sequenced in a study of cytomegalovirus exposure and HLA in healthy donors. Researchers ran the PCR with 60 Vbeta and 13 Jbeta primers. Sequencing used immunoSEQ multiplex PCR; TCRdb keeps in-frame clones, though not all of them. The sample contains about 190,000 clones, roughly 79% of which appear only once. Specimen: PBMCs. The receptors were gathered from a woman between 18 and 29 years old in good health and CMV-seronegative.

The chain uses TRBV10-1 and TRBJ2-3, with D tentatively TRBD1 (5 bases). CDR3 length equals 13 residues. Deletions cut 4 bases from V and 7 bases from J, with 12 bases between. CDR1 is WNHNN and CDR2 is SYGVQD in the germline V gene (reference sequence). The CDR3 sequence: CASSGDSNHTQYF. CDR3 bases: TGCGCCAGCAGTGGAGACAGTAACCATACGCAGTATTTT.

The gene calls are TRBV19 and TRBJ2-7; 7 bases align to TRBD1. Losses at the gene ends were 6 bases for V and 5 bases for J; bases not matched to a gene: 7. This CDR3 comprises 13 residues. Germline V gene sequence: CDR1 LNHDA, CDR2 SQIVND (reference sequence). This CDR3 is CASSNLQGNEQYF. CDR3 bases: TGTGCCAGTAGCAACTTACAGGGGAACGAGCAGTACTTC. Together with reference TRBV19 and TRBJ2-7, the CDR3 gives the full variable domain: DGGITQSPKYLFRKEGQNVTLSCEQNLNHDAMYWYRQDPGQGLRLIYYSQIVNDFQKGDIAEGYSVSREKKESFPLTVTSAQKNPTAFYLCASSNLQGNEQYFGPGTRLTVT.

J is TRBJ2-7 and V is TRBV13; TRBD1 is a possible D gene (6 bases). This CDR3 has 14 residues. Trimming pared 2 bases from V and 6 bases from J, leaving 14 bases between. Germline V CDR1 and CDR2: PRHDT, FYEKMQ (reference sequence). CDR3 in amino acids: CASSLNAGVGEQYF. The CDR3 DNA reads TGTGCCAGCAGCTTAAACGCAGGGGTCGGCGAGCAGTACTTC.

The chain carries TRBV19 and TRBJ2-7; 10 bases fit TRBD2. Germline CDR1 LNHDA, CDR2 SQIVND (reference sequence). The CDR3 contains 16 residues. The ends lost 6 bases at V and 1 base at J; junction bases unmatched: 9. The CDR3 DNA is TGTGCCAGTAGCCTCGGGGGACTAGCGTTTTCCTACGAGCAGTACTTC. Translating gives CASSLGGLAFSYEQYF.

The table lists this clone with a few counts. The chain employs TRBV6-5 and TRBJ1-1, with D possibly being TRBD1 (6 bases). Per the germline V gene, CDR1 is MNHEY and CDR2 is SVGAGI. V was pared by 6 bases and J by 5 bases, with 10 bases between. The length of the CDR3 is 12 residues. The CDR3 loop is CASRTGRTEAFF. In nucleotides, the CDR3 is TGTGCCAGCAGAACAGGGCGAACTGAAGCTTTCTTT.

The rearrangement joins TRBV25-1 to TRBJ1-1; 7 positions agree with TRBD1. The CDR3 is 13 amino acids. Trimming at V came to 7 bases and at J to 1 base, leaving 3 bases not matched to a gene. Germline assignment: CDR1 MGHDK and CDR2 SYGVNS. DNA for the CDR3: TGTGCCAGCATCGGGACAGAGAACACTGAAGCTTTCTTT. As protein: CASIGTENTEAFF. The variable domain in full, with the rest retrieved from reference TRBV25-1 and TRBJ1-1, is EADIYQTPRYLVIGTGKKITLECSQTMGHDKMYWYQQDPGMELHLIHYSYGVNSTEKGDLSSESTVSRIRTEHFPLTLESARPSHTSQYLCASIGTENTEAFFGQGTRLTVV.

The V and J genes are TRBV4-2 and TRBJ1-1; TRBD1 matches 8 bases. The CDR3 runs 15 residues. The germline V gene has CDR1 LGHNA and CDR2 YNFKEQ. The J segment lost 1 base and the V segment lost 2 bases, leaving 3 bases of the junction unmatched. The CDR3 region is CASSQPGQGNTEAFF. CDR3 bases: TGTGCCAGCAGCCAACCAGGACAGGGGAACACTGAAGCTTTCTTT.

V gene TRBV28 combines with J gene TRBJ1-1, with D uncertain. Germline V gene data show CDR1 as MDHEN and CDR2 as SYDVKM. Trimming left V 6 bases short and J 5 bases short, with 10 bases between. The CDR3 contains 12 residues. The CDR3 DNA reads TGTGCCAGCAGCGTCCGAGGGACTGAAGCTTTCTTT. Amino acids: CASSVRGTEAFF.

This clone showed up just a few times. The chain recombines TRBV4-1 with TRBJ2-7; 14 nucleotides agree with TRBD2. The CDR3 has 16 amino acids. Germline lookup yields CDR1 MGHRA and CDR2 YSYEKL. The ends lost 4 bases at V and 4 bases at J; junction bases unmatched: 6. DNA of the CDR3: TGCGCCAGCAGCCGCTCCGGGACTAGCGGGAGTTACGAGCAGTACTTC. This gives the protein CASSRSGTSGSYEQYF.

This chain connects TRBV9 to TRBJ2-7, with 7 bases identical to TRBD1. Trimming cost V 3 bases and J 6 bases; bases outside gene matches: 9. This CDR3 is built from 14 residues. In germline, CDR1 is SGDLS, CDR2 YYNGEE. CDR3 coding DNA: TGTGCCAGCAGCGCACGACAGGGAGACTCCGAGCAGTACTTC. Its translation: CASSARQGDSEQYF. Supplemented by reference TRBV9 and TRBJ2-7, the full variable domain reads DSGVTQTPKHLITATGQRVTLRCSPRSGDLSVYWYQQSLDQGLQFLIQYYNGEERAKGNILERFSAQQFPDLHSELNLSSLELGDSALYFCASSARQGDSEQYFGPGTRLTVT.

The chain carries TRBV28 and TRBJ2-3; possibly TRBD2 for D (6 bases). Trimming took off 8 bases at V and 0 bases at J, with 15 bases between the two ends. The germline V gene encodes CDR1 MDHEN and CDR2 SYDVKM. The CDR3 has 15 amino acids. This CDR3 is CASRGVAASTDTQYF. In DNA, the CDR3 is TGTGCCAGCCGCGGGGTAGCGGCTAGCACAGATACGCAGTATTTT.

V gene TRBV15 combines with J gene TRBJ2-1; D uncertain. Germline values: CDR1 LNHNV, CDR2 YYDKDF (reference sequence). Trimming stripped 3 bases from V and 0 bases from J, with 12 bases between. The CDR3 is made up of 16 amino acids. This CDR3 is CATSSPRWSSYNEQFF. CDR3 coding DNA: TGTGCCACCAGCAGCCCAAGGTGGAGCTCCTACAATGAGCAGTTCTTC.

V and J are TRBV6-6 and TRBJ2-5; TRBD1 matches 8 bases. This CDR3 is built from 14 residues. Germline values: CDR1 MNHNY, CDR2 SVGAGI (reference sequence). J was trimmed by 5 bases and V by 5 bases; bases with no gene match: 7. The DNA for the CDR3 is TGTGCCAGCAGTCCCAGGGGGCGGATGGAGACCCAGTACTTC. Its translation: CASSPRGRMETQYF.

The chain links TRBV6-1 to TRBJ2-5, with D tentatively TRBD1 (6 bases). V was cut by 4 bases and J by 2 bases, with 14 bases left in between. The CDR3 totals 15 residues. CDR1 is MNHNS and CDR2 is SASEGT in the germline V gene. CDR3 amino acids: CASSGSTGGQETQYF. In DNA, the CDR3 is TGTGCCAGCAGTGGTTCGACAGGTGGTCAAGAGACCCAGTACTTC.

This clone was recorded a few times. The genes are TRBV28 and TRBJ1-5; 9 bases are a match to TRBD1. From germline, CDR1 is MDHEN and CDR2 SYDVKM. This CDR3 has 15 amino acids. The ends lost 5 bases at V and 6 bases at J; junction bases unmatched: 8. CDR3 sequence (DNA): TGTGCCAGCAGTAGACCACAGGGGGCGAGTCAGCCCCAGCATTTT. Protein product: CASSRPQGASQPQHF.

The chain combines TRBV7-9 with TRBJ2-7, with TRBD1 identical over 7 bases. The germline V gene encodes CDR1 SEHNR and CDR2 FQNEAQ (reference sequence). V lost 4 bases, J lost 4 bases, and 10 bases stayed unmatched. This CDR3 has 15 residues. This CDR3 is CASSSPTGTVYEQYF. The CDR3 region has the DNA TGTGCCAGCAGCTCACCCACCGGGACAGTGTACGAGCAGTACTTC.

The genes are TRBV2 and TRBJ2-1; 10 bases are shared with TRBD2. Germline CDR1 SNHLY, CDR2 FYNNEI. The CDR3 covers 14 residues. The V and J ends lost 3 bases and 10 bases, in that order; junction bases with no gene match: 6. The CDR3 nucleotides are TGTGCCAGCAGTGACCCTAGCGGGAGAGAGGAGCAGTTCTTC. Protein product: CASSDPSGREEQFF.

The rearrangement joins TRBV18 to TRBJ1-2; D perhaps matches TRBD1 (6 bases). With 3 bases removed from V and 5 bases from J, the gap between germline ends came to 13 bases. The CDR3 is 14 amino acids. The germline gives CDR1 KGHSH, CDR2 LQKENI. In nucleotides, the CDR3 is TGTGCCAGCTCACCGGACAGAACCTTTTATGGCTACACCTTC. This translates into CASSPDRTFYGYTF.

The chain joins TRBV4-2 to TRBJ2-2; TRBD2 aligns across 13 bases. The J segment lost 0 bases and the V segment lost 2 bases, leaving 9 bases of the junction unmatched. The CDR3 has 20 residues. In germline, CDR1 is LGHNA, CDR2 YNFKEQ. This CDR3 reads CASSQYGGGLAGANTGELFF. The CDR3 nucleotides read TGTGCCAGCAGCCAATACGGAGGAGGACTAGCGGGGGCGAACACCGGGGAGCTGTTTTTT.

The chain couples TRBV9 to TRBJ1-6, with 7 bases lining up with TRBD1. This CDR3 contains 15 residues. Trimming at V came to 3 bases and at J to 9 bases, leaving 9 bases not matched to a gene. Germline V lookup: CDR1 SGDLS, CDR2 YYNGEE. CDR3 in amino acids: CASSEGQTRGSPLHF. The CDR3 nucleotides are TGTGCCAGCAGCGAGGGACAGACTAGAGGTTCACCCCTCCACTTT.

This clone was seen a handful of times. V gene TRBV5-1 combines with J gene TRBJ1-6; a possible D gene is TRBD1 (5 bases). CDR1 is SGHRS, CDR2 YFSETQ, per germline. This CDR3 is built from 16 residues. Trimming removed 3 bases at V and 7 bases at J, with 17 bases between. Here the CDR3 reads CASSSTYRTSNSPLHF. The CDR3 DNA is TGCGCCAGCAGCTCGACCTACAGGACCTCGAATTCACCCCTCCACTTT.

This rearrangement joins TRBV5-1 to TRBJ1-4, with TRBD1 as a possible D gene (6 bases). With 6 bases removed from V and 6 bases from J, the gap between germline ends came to 18 bases. CDR3 size: 15 residues. CDR1 and CDR2 (germline): SGHRS, YFSETQ. This CDR3 is CASIETRGGYEKLFF. In nucleotides, the CDR3 is TGCGCCAGCATTGAAACCAGGGGAGGGTATGAAAAACTGTTTTTT.

This clone was seen more than once but under ten times. The chain carries TRBV28 and TRBJ1-5; TRBD1 might be the D (6 bases). Germline V gene data show CDR1 as MDHEN and CDR2 as SYDVKM. This CDR3 is 14 amino acids long. V lost 2 bases and J lost 6, with 11 bases in between. CDR3 loop: CASSLAGGGQPQHF. The DNA for the CDR3 is TGTGCCAGCAGTTTAGCTGGGGGCGGTCAGCCCCAGCATTTT.

The J gene is TRBJ2-2, the V gene TRBV7-6, with 8 bases that match TRBD2. After removal of 5 bases from V and 2 bases from J, the junction contained 10 bases not matched to a gene. Germline loops: CDR1 SGHVS, CDR2 FNYEAQ. The CDR3 extends over 17 amino acids. This CDR3 is CASSPRTSGTNTGELFF. CDR3 nucleotides: TGTGCCAGCAGCCCGCGAACTAGCGGAACAAACACCGGGGAGCTGTTTTTT.

This clone appeared a single time. The chain joins TRBV5-1 to TRBJ1-4; 9 nucleotides match TRBD1. This CDR3 comprises 17 residues. Germline V gene data show CDR1 as SGHRS and CDR2 as YFSETQ. The ends lost 3 bases at V and 5 bases at J; junction bases unmatched: 11. CDR3 amino acids: CASSSGTGTMGNEKLFF. Written as DNA, the CDR3 is TGCGCCAGCAGCTCCGGGACAGGGACAATGGGGAATGAAAAACTGTTTTTT.

This chain connects TRBV28 to TRBJ1-5; no clear D. The germline gives CDR1 MDHEN, CDR2 SYDVKM. V dropped 3 bases and J dropped 0 bases, with 9 bases sitting between them. The CDR3 sequence is 15 residues long. CDR3 bases: TGTGCCAGCAGTTTTCGCCAGGCTAGCAATCAGCCCCAGCATTTT. It specifies CASSFRQASNQPQHF.

The chain recombines TRBV7-2 with TRBJ2-5; D is ambiguous. Near its end, the DNA agrees better with TRBJ2-7, so the J call may be wrong. Germline V gives CDR1 SGHTA, CDR2 FQGNSA. CDR3 size: 11 residues. CDR3 sequence: CASSPFAEQYF. For the CDR3, the DNA is TGTGCCAGCAGCCCTTTCGCCGAGCAGTACTTC.

This clone turned up a few times. This chain uses TRBV10-3 with TRBJ1-1, with D possibly being TRBD1 (6 bases). Trimming removed 4 bases from V and 2 bases from J, with 14 bases in between. The CDR3 is 15 residues long. The germline gives CDR1 ENHRY, CDR2 SYGVKD. This CDR3 reads CAISVQEDSNTEAFF. The CDR3 coding sequence is TGTGCCATCAGTGTACAAGAGGACAGCAACACTGAAGCTTTCTTT.

V is TRBV7-9 and J is TRBJ1-1, with 9 bases aligning to TRBD1. The trim removed 6 bases at V and 5 bases at J, leaving 10 bases unmatched. The CDR3 has 15 amino acids. Germline V gene lookup returns CDR1 SEHNR and CDR2 FQNEAQ (reference sequence). CDR3 region: CASRQGAREGTEAFF. CDR3 in DNA: TGTGCCAGCAGACAGGGGGCGAGGGAGGGGACTGAAGCTTTCTTT.

V is TRBV6-6 and J is TRBJ1-5, with a possible D match to TRBD1 (5 bases). From germline, CDR1 is MNHNY and CDR2 SVGAGI (reference sequence). The CDR3 consists of 14 residues. V was clipped by 3 bases and J by 2 bases, with 8 bases between them. CDR3 loop: CASSYRGGNQPQHF. DNA of the CDR3: TGTGCCAGCAGTTATCGGGGGGGCAATCAGCCCCAGCATTTT.